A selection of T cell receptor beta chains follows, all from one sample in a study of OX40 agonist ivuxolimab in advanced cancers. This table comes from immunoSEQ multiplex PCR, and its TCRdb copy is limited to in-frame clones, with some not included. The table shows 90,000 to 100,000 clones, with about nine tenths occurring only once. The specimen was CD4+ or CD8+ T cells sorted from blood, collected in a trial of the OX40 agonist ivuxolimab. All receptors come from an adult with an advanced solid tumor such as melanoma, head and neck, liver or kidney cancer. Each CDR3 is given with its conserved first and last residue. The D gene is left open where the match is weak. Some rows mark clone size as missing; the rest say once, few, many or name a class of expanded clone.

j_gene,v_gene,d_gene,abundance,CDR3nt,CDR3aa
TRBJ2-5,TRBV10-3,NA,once,TGTGCCATCAGTGTACCAGGGGTAGAGACCCAGTACTTC,CAISVPGVETQYF
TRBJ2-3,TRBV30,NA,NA,TGTGCCTGGAGTGTAGAGACGGATACGCAGTATTTT,CAWSVETDTQYF
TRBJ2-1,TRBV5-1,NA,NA,TGCGCCAGCAGCTTGGTTTTAGGCGATGAGCAGTTCTTC,CASSLVLGDEQFF
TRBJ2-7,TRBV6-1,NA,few,TGTGCCAGCAGTGCCACAGGGTTCCACGAGCAGTACTTC,CASSATGFHEQYF
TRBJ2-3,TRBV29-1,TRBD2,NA,TGCAGCGTTGTCTCGTTGGGGTGGCTAGCGGGAGGGGGTGATACGCAGTATTTT,CSVVSLGWLAGGGDTQYF
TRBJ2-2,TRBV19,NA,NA,TGTGCCAGTAGTATCCGCCCGCGAGAGCTGTTTTTT,CASSIRPRELFF
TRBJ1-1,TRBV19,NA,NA,TGTGCCAGTAGTCTCGCGGGCGGCCGGACTGAAGCTTTCTTT,CASSLAGGRTEAFF
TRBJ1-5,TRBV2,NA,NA,TGTGCCAGCAGTTCCCAGACTGGAAGGCAGCCCCAGCATTTT,CASSSQTGRQPQHF
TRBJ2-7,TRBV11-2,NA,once,TGTGCCAGCAGCTTAGCTGGAGGGGCAATAAGTCTGGACGAGCAGTACTTC,CASSLAGGAISLDEQYF
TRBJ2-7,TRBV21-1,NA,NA,TGTGCCAGCAGCAAGGGGGCTAGCAGCTCCTCCTACGAGCAGTACTTC,CASSKGASSSSYEQYF
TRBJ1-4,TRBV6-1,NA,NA,TGTGCCAGCAGTGAAGCAAAAATAAAACTGTTTTTT,CASSEAKIKLFF
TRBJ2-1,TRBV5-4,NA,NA,TGTGCCAGCAGCTTGGCCCGAGAGGGGGGCCGGATCTACAATGAGCAGTTCTTC,CASSLAREGGRIYNEQFF
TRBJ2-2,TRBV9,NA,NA,TGTGCCAGCAGCCCACGGGACGAGAACACCGGGGAGCTGTTTTTT,CASSPRDENTGELFF
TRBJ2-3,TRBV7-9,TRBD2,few,TGTGCCAGCAGCTCCACTAGCGAAAACCCCGCAGATACGCAGTATTTT,CASSSTSENPADTQYF
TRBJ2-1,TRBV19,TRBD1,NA,TGTGCCAGTAGCGGGACAGGGGGCCAGGGTGAGCAGTTCTTC,CASSGTGGQGEQFF
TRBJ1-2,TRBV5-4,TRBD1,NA,TGTGCCAGCAGCTTTTCCCCCCTAGGCTCAGGGGGCAGGGGCTACACCTTC,CASSFSPLGSGGRGYTF
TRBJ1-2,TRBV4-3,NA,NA,TGCGCCAGCAGCCAAGATCCGGGAAGGGAGTATGGCTACACCTTC,CASSQDPGREYGYTF
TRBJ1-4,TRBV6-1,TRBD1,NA,TGTGCCAGCAGTGAAGCTTGGAGACAGGGCGGTGGAAAACTGTTTTTT,CASSEAWRQGGGKLFF
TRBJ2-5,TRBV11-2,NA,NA,TGTGCCAGCAGCCCCGCCCCCCGGCGGCCACGAGAGACCCAGTACTTC,CASSPAPRRPRETQYF
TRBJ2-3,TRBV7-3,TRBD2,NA,TGTGCCAGCAGCCTGGGACTAGCGGGAGGGCCCTCTACAGATACGCAGTATTTT,CASSLGLAGGPSTDTQYF
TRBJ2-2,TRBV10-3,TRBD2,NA,TGTGCCATCAGTTTAGCGGGATTGAACACCGGGGAGCTGTTTTTT,CAISLAGLNTGELFF
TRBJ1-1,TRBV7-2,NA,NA,TGTGCCAGCAGCCCCCGGGCCATGTGGGCTGAAGCTTTCTTT,CASSPRAMWAEAFF
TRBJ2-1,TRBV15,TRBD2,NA,TGTGCCACCAGCAGAGATTGGGCTAGCGGGACCTACAATGAGCAGTTCTTC,CATSRDWASGTYNEQFF
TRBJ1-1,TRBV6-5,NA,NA,TGTGCCAGCAGTTACTCCCTTGAGGGGAGGGCCGAAGCTTTCTTT,CASSYSLEGRAEAFF
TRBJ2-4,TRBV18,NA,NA,TGTGCCAGCTCACCAGCGGGACTCAAAAACATTCAGTACTTC,CASSPAGLKNIQYF
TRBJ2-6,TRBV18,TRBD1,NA,TGTGCCAGCTCACCACTTAGGACAGGGTACGCTGGGGCCAACGTCCTGACTTTC,CASSPLRTGYAGANVLTF
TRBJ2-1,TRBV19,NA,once,TGTGCCACCCTCGACAGCTTCAATGAGCAGTTCTTC,CATLDSFNEQFF
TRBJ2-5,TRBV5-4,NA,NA,TGTGCCAGCAGCTTGGGTTTGAGCGAGACCCAGTACTTC,CASSLGLSETQYF
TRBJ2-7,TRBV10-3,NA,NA,TGTGCCATCGGCAGGGACTCCTACGAGCAGTACTTC,CAIGRDSYEQYF
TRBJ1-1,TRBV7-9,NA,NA,TGTGCCAGCAGCTTCGAAGCCGCTGAAGCTTTCTTT,CASSFEAAEAFF
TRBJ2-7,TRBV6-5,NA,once,TGTGCCAGCAGTTCCCCGGGGACAAGACGCTCCTACGAGCAGTACTTC,CASSSPGTRRSYEQYF
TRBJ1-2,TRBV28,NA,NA,TGTGCCAGCTTCGGGTGGGGGCCGGGCTATGGCTACACCTTC,CASFGWGPGYGYTF
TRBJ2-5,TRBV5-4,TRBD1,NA,TGTGCCAGCAGCTCGACAGGGGGCGAGGAGACCCAGTACTTC,CASSSTGGEETQYF
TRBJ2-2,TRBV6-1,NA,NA,TGTGCCAGCAGTGAAGCGTGGGGAACCGGGGAGCTGTTTTTT,CASSEAWGTGELFF